This is a list of T cell receptor beta chains from one sample in a study of response to subunit inactivated influenza vaccine. Each CDR3 protein is one row after TCRdb ran MiXCR on the RT-PCR reads. Among some 570,000 distinct CDR3 sequences listed, approximately 10% were seen once. This sample was shared with a second study, whose subject was T cells expressing NK-cell markers.

The sequencing used PBMCs from blood, collected on the day of vaccination. The receptors shown here come from a man between 45 and 60 years old who received an inactivated influenza vaccine. Each CDR3 is given with its conserved first and last residue. A D gene is named only where the DNA matches it firmly. The size field is filled for only some rows; it gives once, few, many or a size class.

CDR3 length: 12
V gene: TRBV20-1
clone size: NA
D gene: TRBD1
J gene: TRBJ1-5
CDR3 protein: CSTQGGGQPQHF
CDR3 DNA: TGCAGTACCCAGGGGGGGGGGCAGCCCCAGCATTTT

CDR3 length: 14
V gene: TRBV7-9
clone size: NA
D gene: NA
J gene: TRBJ2-1
CDR3 protein: CASSLGQAVNEQFF
CDR3 DNA: TGTGCCAGCAGCTTAGGACAGGCCGTCAATGAGCAGTTCTTC

CDR3 length: 16
V gene: TRBV7-8
clone size: NA
D gene: NA
J gene: TRBJ2-2
CDR3 protein: CASSPSRRSNTGELFF
CDR3 DNA: TGTGCCAGCAGCCCCTCCCGAAGATCGAACACCGGGGAGCTGTTTTTT

CDR3 length: 17
V gene: TRBV28
clone size: NA
D gene: NA
J gene: TRBJ2-7
CDR3 protein: CASSLFPGTTSSYEQYF
CDR3 DNA: TGTGCCAGCAGTTTGTTCCCCGGGACAACCAGCTCCTACGAGCAGTACTTC

CDR3 length: 16
V gene: TRBV10-3
clone size: NA
D gene: TRBD2
J gene: TRBJ2-2
CDR3 protein: CAISETGTSARLELFF
CDR3 DNA: TGTGCCATCAGTGAGACCGGGACTAGCGCCAGGTTGGAGCTGTTTTTT

CDR3 length: 22
V gene: TRBV4-2
clone size: once
D gene: NA
J gene: TRBJ2-6
CDR3 protein: CASSPRQGAVLYGLTGANVLTF
CDR3 DNA: TGTGCCAGCAGCCCCCGCCAGGGTGCGGTTTTGTATGGATTGACTGGGGCCAACGTCCTGACTTTC

CDR3 length: 12
V gene: TRBV6-6
clone size: many
D gene: NA
J gene: TRBJ1-1
CDR3 protein: CASGRPGEEAFF
CDR3 DNA: TGTGCCAGCGGAAGGCCAGGGGAGGAAGCTTTCTTT

CDR3 length: 15
V gene: TRBV28
clone size: NA
D gene: TRBD1
J gene: TRBJ1-4
CDR3 protein: CASSLATGVNEKLFF
CDR3 DNA: TGTGCCAGCAGTTTGGCGACAGGGGTTAATGAAAAACTGTTTTTT

CDR3 length: 12
V gene: TRBV29-1
clone size: NA
D gene: NA
J gene: TRBJ1-1
CDR3 protein: CSAPQGNTEAFF
CDR3 DNA: TGCAGCGCTCCTCAGGGGAACACTGAAGCTTTCTTT

CDR3 length: 15
V gene: TRBV5-1
clone size: NA
D gene: TRBD1
J gene: TRBJ2-3
CDR3 protein: CASAQGTESTDTQYF
CDR3 DNA: TGCGCCAGCGCCCAAGGGACAGAGAGCACAGATACGCAGTATTTT

CDR3 length: 13
V gene: TRBV6-2/TRBV6-3
clone size: NA
D gene: NA
J gene: TRBJ2-5
CDR3 protein: CASQLGPPETQYF
CDR3 DNA: TGTGCCAGCCAGTTAGGCCCTCCTGAGACCCAGTACTTC

CDR3 length: 18
V gene: TRBV3-1
clone size: NA
D gene: TRBD2
J gene: TRBJ2-6
CDR3 protein: CASSQRLAGGSGANVLTF
CDR3 DNA: TGTGCCAGCAGCCAAAGACTAGCGGGGGGGTCTGGGGCCAACGTCCTGACTTTC

CDR3 length: 14
V gene: TRBV7-8
clone size: many
D gene: TRBD1
J gene: TRBJ2-5
CDR3 protein: CASSFHRGAETQYF
CDR3 DNA: TGTGCCAGCAGCTTCCACAGGGGAGCCGAGACCCAGTACTTC

CDR3 length: 14
V gene: TRBV7-9
clone size: few
D gene: TRBD1
J gene: TRBJ2-2
CDR3 protein: CARSGTANTGELFF
CDR3 DNA: TGTGCCAGATCCGGGACAGCGAACACCGGGGAGCTGTTTTTT

CDR3 length: 15
V gene: TRBV24-1
clone size: NA
D gene: TRBD1
J gene: TRBJ1-4
CDR3 protein: CATSDLQGAEEKLFF
CDR3 DNA: TGTGCCACCAGTGATTTGCAGGGGGCGGAAGAAAAACTGTTTTTT

CDR3 length: 14
V gene: TRBV9
clone size: few
D gene: TRBD1
J gene: TRBJ2-7
CDR3 protein: CASSPQGQAYEQYF
CDR3 DNA: TGTGCCAGCAGCCCCCAAGGACAGGCTTACGAGCAGTACTTC

CDR3 length: 14
V gene: TRBV6-1
clone size: NA
D gene: NA
J gene: TRBJ1-1
CDR3 protein: CASSETGSDTEAFF
CDR3 DNA: TGTGCCAGCAGTGAAACGGGGTCGGACACTGAAGCTTTCTTT

CDR3 length: 12
V gene: TRBV20-1
clone size: many
D gene: NA
J gene: TRBJ2-1
CDR3 protein: CSARPTGTEQFF
CDR3 DNA: TGCAGTGCTAGACCTACAGGGACTGAGCAGTTCTTC

CDR3 length: 12
V gene: TRBV30
clone size: once
D gene: NA
J gene: TRBJ1-5
CDR3 protein: CAWSSDGGSQHF
CDR3 DNA: TGTGCCTGGAGTTCGGACGGAGGGTCCCAGCATTTT

CDR3 length: 16
V gene: TRBV7-6
clone size: NA
D gene: NA
J gene: TRBJ2-3
CDR3 protein: CASSIPYGPSTDTQYF
CDR3 DNA: TGTGCCAGCAGCATACCTTACGGGCCTAGCACAGATACGCAGTATTTT

CDR3 length: 13
V gene: TRBV5-1
clone size: many
D gene: TRBD2
J gene: TRBJ2-1
CDR3 protein: CASSRATSDEQFF
CDR3 DNA: TGCGCCAGCAGCAGGGCGACTAGCGATGAGCAGTTCTTC

CDR3 length: 16
V gene: TRBV20-1
clone size: NA
D gene: TRBD2
J gene: TRBJ2-7
CDR3 protein: CSARGRLAGIRYEQYF
CDR3 DNA: TGCAGTGCTAGAGGGAGACTAGCGGGGATACGCTACGAGCAGTACTTC

CDR3 length: 14
V gene: TRBV7-8
clone size: many
D gene: NA
J gene: TRBJ2-1
CDR3 protein: CASSLLVANNEQFF
CDR3 DNA: TGTGCCAGCAGCTTACTCGTAGCGAACAATGAGCAGTTCTTC

CDR3 length: 12
V gene: TRBV20-1
clone size: many
D gene: NA
J gene: TRBJ2-7
CDR3 protein: CSARDKDGMQYF
CDR3 DNA: TGCAGTGCTAGAGATAAAGACGGCATGCAGTACTTC

CDR3 length: 14
V gene: TRBV7-2
clone size: many
D gene: NA
J gene: TRBJ2-3
CDR3 protein: CASSLVPSTDTQYF
CDR3 DNA: TGTGCCAGCAGCTTAGTTCCTAGCACAGATACGCAGTATTTT

CDR3 length: 15
V gene: TRBV11-3
clone size: NA
D gene: TRBD2
J gene: TRBJ2-2
CDR3 protein: CASSLGTSFHGELFF
CDR3 DNA: TGTGCCAGCAGCCTCGGGACTAGCTTCCACGGGGAGCTGTTTTTT

CDR3 length: 19
V gene: TRBV4-3
clone size: many
D gene: TRBD2
J gene: TRBJ2-2
CDR3 protein: CASSQDHVGTSGNTGELFF
CDR3 DNA: TGCGCCAGCAGCCAAGATCACGTCGGGACTAGCGGGAACACCGGGGAGCTGTTTTTT

CDR3 length: 13
V gene: TRBV11-2
clone size: few
D gene: NA
J gene: TRBJ1-5
CDR3 protein: CASSLERSAPQHF
CDR3 DNA: TGTGCCAGCAGCTTAGAACGTTCCGCCCCCCAGCATTTT

CDR3 length: 17
V gene: TRBV7-2
clone size: few
D gene: TRBD1
J gene: TRBJ2-2
CDR3 protein: CASSLARMRGRTGELFF
CDR3 DNA: TGTGCCAGCAGCTTAGCGCGCATGAGGGGGCGAACCGGGGAGCTGTTTTTT

CDR3 length: 15
V gene: TRBV7-2
clone size: many
D gene: TRBD1
J gene: TRBJ1-2
CDR3 protein: CASSLVVQGASGYTF
CDR3 DNA: TGTGCCAGCAGCTTAGTGGTGCAGGGGGCTTCAGGCTACACCTTC

CDR3 length: 16
V gene: TRBV20-1
clone size: many
D gene: TRBD2
J gene: TRBJ2-1
CDR3 protein: CSARGGPSGSVYEQFF
CDR3 DNA: TGCAGTGCTAGAGGGGGCCCTAGCGGGAGCGTCTATGAGCAGTTCTTC

CDR3 length: 11
V gene: TRBV29-1
clone size: many
D gene: TRBD2
J gene: TRBJ2-1
CDR3 protein: CSVEGGGEQFF
CDR3 DNA: TGCAGCGTTGAAGGGGGGGGTGAGCAGTTCTTC

CDR3 length: 16
V gene: TRBV15
clone size: few
D gene: NA
J gene: TRBJ2-2
CDR3 protein: CATSRDFGDPAGELFF
CDR3 DNA: TGTGCCACCAGCAGAGATTTTGGGGATCCCGCCGGGGAGCTGTTTTTT

CDR3 length: 19
V gene: TRBV10-3
clone size: NA
D gene: TRBD2
J gene: TRBJ2-1
CDR3 protein: CAISDPVGLAGASYNKQFF
CDR3 DNA: TGTGCCATCAGTGACCCGGTGGGACTAGCGGGAGCCTCCTACAATAAGCAGTTCTTC

CDR3 length: 16
V gene: TRBV2
clone size: few
D gene: TRBD2
J gene: TRBJ2-1
CDR3 protein: CASSGRLAGGFDEQFF
CDR3 DNA: TGTGCCAGCAGTGGGCGTCTAGCGGGAGGGTTCGATGAGCAGTTCTTC

CDR3 length: 15
V gene: TRBV4-2
clone size: NA
D gene: NA
J gene: TRBJ1-4
CDR3 protein: CASSPQQGTNEKLFF
CDR3 DNA: TGTGCCAGCAGCCCTCAACAGGGAACTAATGAAAAACTGTTTTTT

CDR3 length: 14
V gene: TRBV29-1
clone size: few
D gene: NA
J gene: TRBJ2-1
CDR3 protein: CSVVGRQGSNEQFF
CDR3 DNA: TGCAGCGTTGTAGGGCGGCAGGGTAGTAATGAGCAGTTCTTC

CDR3 length: 15
V gene: TRBV7-2
clone size: few
D gene: NA
J gene: TRBJ2-5
CDR3 protein: CASSLVWTIQETQYF
CDR3 DNA: TGTGCCAGCAGCTTAGTTTGGACAATCCAAGAGACCCAGTACTTC

CDR3 length: 16
V gene: TRBV6-5
clone size: few
D gene: NA
J gene: TRBJ2-5
CDR3 protein: CATIFGRDNHGETQYF
CDR3 DNA: TGTGCCACCATTTTCGGCCGGGATAACCATGGGGAGACCCAGTACTTC

CDR3 length: 13
V gene: TRBV24-1
clone size: NA
D gene: NA
J gene: TRBJ2-3
CDR3 protein: CATSDINTDTQYF
CDR3 DNA: TGTGCCACCAGTGATATAAACACAGATACGCAGTATTTT

CDR3 length: 16
V gene: TRBV6-5
clone size: many
D gene: TRBD1
J gene: TRBJ2-1
CDR3 protein: CASSSPGQGVYNEQFF
CDR3 DNA: TGTGCCAGCAGTTCGCCGGGACAGGGGGTTTACAATGAGCAGTTCTTC

CDR3 length: 17
V gene: TRBV12-3/TRBV12-4
clone size: few
D gene: TRBD2
J gene: TRBJ2-3
CDR3 protein: CASRGLAGGISTDTQYF
CDR3 DNA: TGTGCCAGCAGGGGTCTAGCGGGGGGCATAAGCACAGATACGCAGTATTTT